This T cell receptor beta chain was documented in a study of blood T cells in healthy people across ages. Trimming took 1 base from V and 0 from J, leaving 10 bases between them. The CDR3 is 16 amino acids. The V gene's germline CDR1 is SGHKS and CDR2 YYEKEE (reference sequence). The table lists this clonotype with a few counts. A second 7 to 11 cycle PCR used barcoded and J-beta primers. All cDNA molecules were each tagged by a template-switch adaptor with 12 random nucleotides. TCRdb reprocessed the 5' RACE reads with MiXCR, giving one entry per CDR3 protein. Among hundreds of thousands of distinct CDR3 sequences listed, roughly 25% were seen once. The data also belong to a second study, concerning T cells of mothers and their children.

Sequences were obtained from blood. This sequence originates from a boy between 10 and 17 years old in good health. The chain joins TRBV5-5 to TRBJ2-2; D not certain. CDR3: CASSLRPSSNTGELFF. The CDR3 bases are TGTGCCAGCAGCTTGAGACCGAGCTCGAACACCGGGGAGCTGTTTTTT.